A selection of T cell receptor beta chains follows, all from one sample in a study of blood T cell repertoires in COVID-19. The method was immunoSEQ multiplex PCR; TCRdb's version includes in-frame clones alone and lacks a portion of them. The sample contains about 390,000 clones, around 87% of which appear only once. The sequenced sample consisted of peripheral blood. These receptors originate from a woman aged 55-69 years with COVID-19, enrolled during active disease. CDR3s include the opening cysteine and the closing phenylalanine or tryptophan. D genes are given only for firm matches. For some rows the clone size is stated as once, few or many, or as a class when expanded; others skip it.

D gene: TRBD2; V gene: TRBV5-1; clone size: .; J gene: TRBJ2-1; CDR3 DNA: TGCGCCAGCAGCGTATGGACTAGTAATGAGCAGTTCTTC; CDR3 protein: CASSVWTSNEQFF
D gene: TRBD1; V gene: TRBV5-6; clone size: .; J gene: TRBJ1-5; CDR3 DNA: TGTGCCAGCAGCCCCGGACAGGGAAGCAATCAGCCCCAGCATTTT; CDR3 protein: CASSPGQGSNQPQHF
D gene: .; V gene: TRBV5-1; clone size: .; J gene: TRBJ2-2; CDR3 DNA: TGCGCCAGCAGGACCCAGAGGGATAACGGGGAGCTGTTTTTT; CDR3 protein: CASRTQRDNGELFF
D gene: TRBD2; V gene: TRBV6-1; clone size: .; J gene: TRBJ2-3; CDR3 DNA: TGTGCCAGCAGTGGACGACCGGGACTAGGATTTGGTACGCAGTATTTT; CDR3 protein: CASSGRPGLGFGTQYF
D gene: .; V gene: TRBV2; clone size: .; J gene: TRBJ1-3; CDR3 DNA: TGTGCCAGCAGCGGTACAGGGACCGCTGGAAACACCATATATTTT; CDR3 protein: CASSGTGTAGNTIYF
D gene: .; V gene: TRBV4-2; clone size: .; J gene: TRBJ1-6; CDR3 DNA: TGTGCCAGCAGCCCGCCCGAGAATAATTCACCCCTCCACTTT; CDR3 protein: CASSPPENNSPLHF
D gene: TRBD1; V gene: TRBV2; clone size: .; J gene: TRBJ1-5; CDR3 DNA: TGTGCCAGCAGTACGGGACAGGGTAGTCAGCCCCAGCATTTT; CDR3 protein: CASSTGQGSQPQHF
D gene: .; V gene: TRBV14; clone size: .; J gene: TRBJ1-2; CDR3 DNA: TGTGCCAGCAGCCGGAGATCGGGTGGCTACACCTTC; CDR3 protein: CASSRRSGGYTF
D gene: TRBD1; V gene: TRBV5-4; clone size: .; J gene: TRBJ1-6; CDR3 DNA: TGTGCCAGCAGCTCGGGACAGGCTCCCGATTCACCCCTCCACTTT; CDR3 protein: CASSSGQAPDSPLHF
D gene: TRBD1; V gene: TRBV2; clone size: .; J gene: TRBJ2-1; CDR3 DNA: TGTGCCAGCCCTCCGGGACAGGGGGCGGGTGAGCAGTTCTTC; CDR3 protein: CASPPGQGAGEQFF
D gene: TRBD1; V gene: TRBV10-3; clone size: .; J gene: TRBJ1-3; CDR3 DNA: TGTGCCATCGCCGGGACAGGGGGTTCATATGGAAACACCATATATTTT; CDR3 protein: CAIAGTGGSYGNTIYF
D gene: TRBD1; V gene: TRBV5-1; clone size: .; J gene: TRBJ1-6; CDR3 DNA: TGCGCCAGCAGCTTCTCGGGACAGGGAAATAATTCACCCCTCCACTTT; CDR3 protein: CASSFSGQGNNSPLHF
D gene: .; V gene: TRBV28; clone size: .; J gene: TRBJ1-2; CDR3 DNA: TGTGCCAGCAGTTTCAGGGGTGGCTACACCTTC; CDR3 protein: CASSFRGGYTF
D gene: TRBD2; V gene: TRBV7-3; clone size: once; J gene: TRBJ2-1; CDR3 DNA: TGTGCCAGCAGCTCCCTAGCGGGGGGGCCGTATGAGCAGTTCTTC; CDR3 protein: CASSSLAGGPYEQFF
D gene: TRBD1; V gene: TRBV19; clone size: .; J gene: TRBJ2-3; CDR3 DNA: TGTGCCAGTAGTATAGGCAGGGGGAATAGAGATACGCAGTATTTT; CDR3 protein: CASSIGRGNRDTQYF
D gene: TRBD1; V gene: TRBV29-1; clone size: few; J gene: TRBJ1-2; CDR3 DNA: TGCAGCGTTGAAGACTACGACGGGACAGGGGGCCCCTCTAACTATGGCTACACCTTC; CDR3 protein: CSVEDYDGTGGPSNYGYTF
D gene: .; V gene: TRBV6-1; clone size: .; J gene: TRBJ1-3; CDR3 DNA: TGTGCCAGCAGTGAATTCGGGGTCACGGACCCCGGAAACACCATATATTTT; CDR3 protein: CASSEFGVTDPGNTIYF
D gene: TRBD1; V gene: TRBV20-1; clone size: once; J gene: TRBJ1-2; CDR3 DNA: TGCAGTGCTAGTTCCCGGACAGGGCTTGAGGGCTACACCTTC; CDR3 protein: CSASSRTGLEGYTF
D gene: .; V gene: TRBV18; clone size: .; J gene: TRBJ2-1; CDR3 DNA: TGTGCCAGCTCACGTGATTTTTCTAACAATGAGCAGTTCTTC; CDR3 protein: CASSRDFSNNEQFF
D gene: .; V gene: TRBV6-5; clone size: .; J gene: TRBJ1-2; CDR3 DNA: TGTGCCAGCAGTACCCGGGGGACCAGTAACTATGGCTACACCTTC; CDR3 protein: CASSTRGTSNYGYTF
D gene: TRBD1; V gene: TRBV15; clone size: .; J gene: TRBJ1-3; CDR3 DNA: TGTGCCACCAGCCAACGTGGGACAGGCGCGCCTGGAAACACCATATATTTT; CDR3 protein: CATSQRGTGAPGNTIYF
D gene: .; V gene: TRBV6-4; clone size: .; J gene: TRBJ1-2; CDR3 DNA: TGTGCCAGCAACCCGGGGGGGACCCTGAACTATGGCTACACCTTC; CDR3 protein: CASNPGGTLNYGYTF
D gene: .; V gene: TRBV30; clone size: .; J gene: TRBJ2-3; CDR3 DNA: TGTGCCTGGAGTGGCCAGGTACTCACAGATACGCAGTATTTT; CDR3 protein: CAWSGQVLTDTQYF
D gene: TRBD2; V gene: TRBV9; clone size: .; J gene: TRBJ2-1; CDR3 DNA: TGTGCCAGCAGCGTAGAAGGGACTAGGTATTCTAATGAGCAGTTCTTC; CDR3 protein: CASSVEGTRYSNEQFF
D gene: .; V gene: TRBV21-1; clone size: .; J gene: TRBJ1-2; CDR3 DNA: TGTGCCAGCAGCAAAGGACGGCTCAACTATAGCTACACCTTC; CDR3 protein: CASSKGRLNYSYTF
D gene: TRBD2; V gene: TRBV5-1; clone size: .; J gene: TRBJ2-5; CDR3 DNA: TGCGCCAGCAGCCCTGCCCGATCTAGCGGGGGTTACCAAGAGACCCAGTACTTC; CDR3 protein: CASSPARSSGGYQETQYF
D gene: .; V gene: TRBV3-1/TRBV3-2; clone size: .; J gene: TRBJ2-1; CDR3 DNA: TGTGCCAGCAGCCAAGGAGAGGTTGAGCAGTTCTTC; CDR3 protein: CASSQGEVEQFF
D gene: TRBD1; V gene: TRBV19; clone size: .; J gene: TRBJ1-3; CDR3 DNA: TGTGCCAGTTGGACAGGACGCTCTGGAAACACCATATATTTT; CDR3 protein: CASWTGRSGNTIYF
D gene: TRBD2; V gene: TRBV7-2; clone size: .; J gene: TRBJ2-3; CDR3 DNA: TGTGCCAGCAGCCTGCTAGCGGGGTCCCCCACAGATACGCAGTATTTT; CDR3 protein: CASSLLAGSPTDTQYF
D gene: .; V gene: TRBV28; clone size: once; J gene: TRBJ1-5; CDR3 DNA: TGTGCCAGCAGTTATGGGGGGGCGCGTCAATTTGTACAGCCCCAGCATTTT; CDR3 protein: CASSYGGARQFVQPQHF
D gene: .; V gene: TRBV4-1; clone size: few; J gene: TRBJ1-1; CDR3 DNA: TGCGCCAGCAGCCAAGTGGACATGGGATTCATGAACACTGAAGCTTTCTTT; CDR3 protein: CASSQVDMGFMNTEAFF
D gene: TRBD1; V gene: TRBV28; clone size: .; J gene: TRBJ1-2; CDR3 DNA: TGTGCCAGCAGTTTATTTGGGACAGGAGACTATGGCTACACCTTC; CDR3 protein: CASSLFGTGDYGYTF
D gene: TRBD2; V gene: TRBV5-1; clone size: .; J gene: TRBJ2-5; CDR3 DNA: TGCGCCAGCAGCCCGGGACTAGTCCCTACACAAGAGACCCAGTACTTC; CDR3 protein: CASSPGLVPTQETQYF
D gene: TRBD1; V gene: TRBV6-5; clone size: .; J gene: TRBJ1-2; CDR3 DNA: TGTGCCAGCACCCCAGGGGGGACCGGGTATGGCTACACCTTC; CDR3 protein: CASTPGGTGYGYTF
D gene: TRBD1; V gene: TRBV4-1; clone size: few; J gene: TRBJ1-1; CDR3 DNA: TGCGCCAGCAGCCAAGATTATGCGGACAGGGTCGTAACTGAAGCTTTCTTT; CDR3 protein: CASSQDYADRVVTEAFF
D gene: TRBD1; V gene: TRBV6-5; clone size: .; J gene: TRBJ1-1; CDR3 DNA: TGTGCCAGCAGACCTGACAGGGGCCCTGAAGCTTTCTTT; CDR3 protein: CASRPDRGPEAFF
D gene: .; V gene: TRBV25-1; clone size: .; J gene: TRBJ1-2; CDR3 DNA: TGTGCCAGCAGTGAAATCCCCCCGGGAGATGGCTACACCTTC; CDR3 protein: CASSEIPPGDGYTF
D gene: TRBD2; V gene: TRBV5-1; clone size: .; J gene: TRBJ2-6; CDR3 DNA: TGCGCCAGCAGCGCCCTAGTTCCCGGGGGGGCTAGCTCTGGGGCCAACGTCCTGACTTTC; CDR3 protein: CASSALVPGGASSGANVLTF
D gene: TRBD2; V gene: TRBV7-2; clone size: .; J gene: TRBJ2-3; CDR3 DNA: TGTGCCAGCAGCCCTACTAGCGGGGGCACAGATACGCAGTATTTT; CDR3 protein: CASSPTSGGTDTQYF
D gene: .; V gene: TRBV5-1; clone size: .; J gene: TRBJ2-2; CDR3 DNA: TGCGCCAGCAGCTTGGCCGGGGGTAAGGGGGAGCTGTTTTTT; CDR3 protein: CASSLAGGKGELFF
D gene: .; V gene: TRBV5-6; clone size: .; J gene: TRBJ2-7; CDR3 DNA: TGTGCCAGCAGCTCCATACAGGGTGGGGAGCAGTACTTC; CDR3 protein: CASSSIQGGEQYF